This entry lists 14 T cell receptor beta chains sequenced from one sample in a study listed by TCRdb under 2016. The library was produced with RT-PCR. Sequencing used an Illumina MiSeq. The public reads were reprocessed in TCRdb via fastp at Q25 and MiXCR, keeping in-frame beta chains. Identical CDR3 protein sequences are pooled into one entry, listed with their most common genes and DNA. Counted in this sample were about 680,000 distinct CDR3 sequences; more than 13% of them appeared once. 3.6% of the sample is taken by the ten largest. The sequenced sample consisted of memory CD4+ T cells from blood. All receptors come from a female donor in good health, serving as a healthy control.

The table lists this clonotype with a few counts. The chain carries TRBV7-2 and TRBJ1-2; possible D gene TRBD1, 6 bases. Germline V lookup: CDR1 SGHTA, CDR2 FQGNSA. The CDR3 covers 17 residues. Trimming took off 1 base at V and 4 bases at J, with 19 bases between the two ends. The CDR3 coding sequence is TGTGCCAGCAGCTTAGAGTTTCGGGGGGCGGTTGGCTATGGCTACACCTTC. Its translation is CASSLEFRGAVGYGYTF.

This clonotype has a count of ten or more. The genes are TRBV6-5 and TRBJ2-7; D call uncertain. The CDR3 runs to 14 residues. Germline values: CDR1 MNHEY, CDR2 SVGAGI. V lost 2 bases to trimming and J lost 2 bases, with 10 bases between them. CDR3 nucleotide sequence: TGTGCCAGCAGTTACGACGGGTTAGCCTACGAGCAGTACTTC. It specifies CASSYDGLAYEQYF.

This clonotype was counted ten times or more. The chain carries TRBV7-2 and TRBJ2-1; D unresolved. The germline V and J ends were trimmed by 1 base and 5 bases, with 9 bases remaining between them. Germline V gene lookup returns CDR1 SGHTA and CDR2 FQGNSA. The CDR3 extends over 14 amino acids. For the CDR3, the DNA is TGTGCCAGCAGCTTAGAACTGTACAACAATGAGCAGTTCTTC. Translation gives CASSLELYNNEQFF.

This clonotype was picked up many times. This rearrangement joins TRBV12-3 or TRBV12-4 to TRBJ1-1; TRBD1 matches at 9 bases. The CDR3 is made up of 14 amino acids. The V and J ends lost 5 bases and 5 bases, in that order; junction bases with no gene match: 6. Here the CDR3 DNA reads TGTGCCAGCAGTCCGGACAGGGGCCTAACTGAAGCTTTCTTT. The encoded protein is CASSPDRGLTEAFF.

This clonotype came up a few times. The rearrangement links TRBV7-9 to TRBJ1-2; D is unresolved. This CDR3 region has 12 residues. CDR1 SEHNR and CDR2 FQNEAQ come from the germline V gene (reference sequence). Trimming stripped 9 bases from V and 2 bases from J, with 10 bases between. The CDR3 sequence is CASSRVNYGYTF. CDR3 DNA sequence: TGTGCCAGTTCGAGAGTGAACTATGGCTACACCTTC.

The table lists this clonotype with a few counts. CDR3 loop: CASSDQHRVYNEQFF. CDR3 in DNA: TGTGCCAGCAGCGACCAGCACAGGGTATACAATGAGCAGTTCTTC. The chain is built from TRBV6-1 and TRBJ2-1, with D possibly being TRBD1 (6 bases). V lost 6 bases, J lost 4 bases, and 16 bases lay in between. This CDR3 spans 15 amino acids. CDR1 and CDR2 (germline): MNHNS, SASEGT.

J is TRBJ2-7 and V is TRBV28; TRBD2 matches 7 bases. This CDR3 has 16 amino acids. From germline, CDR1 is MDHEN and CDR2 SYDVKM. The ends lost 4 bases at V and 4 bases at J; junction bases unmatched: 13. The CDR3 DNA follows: TGTGCCAGCAGTTCCCCCGCGGGAGTCAAGGGGTACGAGCAGTACTTC. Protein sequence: CASSSPAGVKGYEQYF.

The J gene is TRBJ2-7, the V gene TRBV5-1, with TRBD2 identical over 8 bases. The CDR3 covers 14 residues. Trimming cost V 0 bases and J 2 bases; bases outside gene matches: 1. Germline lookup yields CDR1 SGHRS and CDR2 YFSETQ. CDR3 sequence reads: CASSLELAAYEQYF. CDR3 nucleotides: TGCGCCAGCAGCTTGGAACTAGCGGCCTACGAGCAGTACTTC.

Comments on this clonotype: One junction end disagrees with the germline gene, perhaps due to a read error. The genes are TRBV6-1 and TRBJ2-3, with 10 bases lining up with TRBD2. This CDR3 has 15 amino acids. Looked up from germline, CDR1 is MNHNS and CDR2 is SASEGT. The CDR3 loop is CASSEAGGPSNTQYF. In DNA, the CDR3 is TGTGCCAGCAGCGAAGCGGGAGGGCCTTCAAATACGCAGTATTTT.

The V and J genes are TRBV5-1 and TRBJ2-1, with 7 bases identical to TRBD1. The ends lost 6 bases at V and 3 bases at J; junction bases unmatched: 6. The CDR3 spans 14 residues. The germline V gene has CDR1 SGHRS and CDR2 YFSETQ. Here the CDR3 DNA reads TGCGCCAGCATGGATCCAGGGGGCTACAATGAGCAGTTCTTC. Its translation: CASMDPGGYNEQFF.

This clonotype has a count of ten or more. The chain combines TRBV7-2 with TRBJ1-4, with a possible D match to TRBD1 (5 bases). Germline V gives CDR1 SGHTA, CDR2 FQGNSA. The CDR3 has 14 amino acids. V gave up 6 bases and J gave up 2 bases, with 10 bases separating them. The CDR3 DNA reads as TGTGCCAGCAGTCCGGGACCGACTAATGAAAAACTGTTTTTT. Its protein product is CASSPGPTNEKLFF.

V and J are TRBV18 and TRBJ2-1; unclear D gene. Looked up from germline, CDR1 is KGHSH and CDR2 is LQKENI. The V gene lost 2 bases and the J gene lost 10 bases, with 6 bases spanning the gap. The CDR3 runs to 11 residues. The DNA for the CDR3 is TGTGCCAGCTCACCAGCCAGCGAGCAGTTCTTC. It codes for CASSPASEQFF.

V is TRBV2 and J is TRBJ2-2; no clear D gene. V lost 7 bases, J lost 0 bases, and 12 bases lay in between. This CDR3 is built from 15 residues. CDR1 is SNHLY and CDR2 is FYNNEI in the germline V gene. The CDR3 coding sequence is TGTGCCAGCACGGTCAACACCGCGAACACCGGGGAGCTGTTTTTT. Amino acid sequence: CASTVNTANTGELFF. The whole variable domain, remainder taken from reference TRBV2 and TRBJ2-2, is EPEVTQTPSHQVTQMGQEVILRCVPISNHLYFYWYRQILGQKVEFLVSFYNNEISEKSEIFDDQFSVERPDGSNFTLKIRSTKLEDSAMYFCASTVNTANTGELFFGEGSRLTVL.

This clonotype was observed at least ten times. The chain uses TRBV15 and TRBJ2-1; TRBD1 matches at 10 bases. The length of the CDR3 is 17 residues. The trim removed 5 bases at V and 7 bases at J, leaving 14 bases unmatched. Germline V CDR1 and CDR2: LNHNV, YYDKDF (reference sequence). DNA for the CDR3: TGTGCCACCAGCCGCCGGACAGGGGGGAGGGGCGGGAATGAGCAGTTCTTC. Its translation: CATSRRTGGRGGNEQFF.